This is a list of T cell receptor beta chains from one sample in a study of blood T cells in healthy people across ages. TCRdb re-called the 5' RACE reads with MiXCR, one entry per CDR3 protein. The table includes over a million distinct CDR3 sequences, about 25% detected once. These data were also reused for a study on T cells of mothers and their children.

The source material was blood. These receptors were taken from a girl aged 2-10 years in good health. CDR3s include the opening cysteine and the closing phenylalanine or tryptophan. The D gene is left open where the match is weak. Only part of the rows carry a size: once, few, many, or a class if the clone is expanded.

TRBV10-3,.,TRBJ2-1,.,TGTGCCATCAGTGGGGACCGTCGCTCCTACAATGAGCAGTTCTTC,CAISGDRRSYNEQFF
TRBV5-1,.,TRBJ2-4,TRBD2,TGCGCCAGCAGCTTGGACTCGACTAGCGGGGTGCTAGCCAAAAACATTCAGTACTTC,CASSLDSTSGVLAKNIQYF
TRBV5-6,.,TRBJ2-2,.,TGTGCCAGCAGCCGGATCATGGGGTTCTATGCCGGGGAGCTGTTTTTT,CASSRIMGFYAGELFF
TRBV7-2,few,TRBJ2-5,.,TGTGCCAGCAGCTTAGGGGGAAAGACCCAGTACTTC,CASSLGGKTQYF
TRBV28,few,TRBJ2-1,TRBD2,TGTGCCAGCAGTCACCTTATGGGGGGGACTGCGGGAGGGCCCCCACCAAATTACAATGAGCAGTTCTTC,CASSHLMGGTAGGPPPNYNEQFF
TRBV7-2,.,TRBJ1-2,TRBD1,TGTGCCAGCAACCAACAGGGGGTGAGTGGGGGAGGCTACACCTTC,CASNQQGVSGGGYTF
TRBV28,.,TRBJ2-1,.,TGTGCCAGCACCAAGCTAGGAAATGAGCAGTTCTTC,CASTKLGNEQFF
TRBV11-1,few,TRBJ2-5,.,TGTGCCAGCAGCTCGAGAGTTGGTACTAAAGAGACCCAGTACTTC,CASSSRVGTKETQYF
TRBV6-1,few,TRBJ2-7,.,TGTGCCAGCAAATTTGACGAGCAGTACTTC,CASKFDEQYF
TRBV13,.,TRBJ1-1,.,TGTGCCAGCTCGGAACAGGGACATGAAGCTTTCTTT,CASSEQGHEAFF
TRBV11-2,few,TRBJ1-1,.,TGTGCCAGCAGCTCTTTAATGGACCCTGAAGCTTTCTTT,CASSSLMDPEAFF
TRBV7-9,.,TRBJ2-5,.,TGTGCCAGCAGCTTAATCCCAGAGACCCAGTACTTC,CASSLIPETQYF
TRBV4-1,.,TRBJ2-5,.,TGCGCCAGCAGCCAAGTGATAGGGGGGTACCAAGAGACCCAGTACTTC,CASSQVIGGYQETQYF
TRBV12-3/TRBV12-4,.,TRBJ1-1,.,TGTGCCAGCAGTTTCCAGACAGGACTTGAAGCTTTCTTT,CASSFQTGLEAFF
TRBV9,.,TRBJ2-2,TRBD2,TGTGCCAGCAGCCCATCTAGCGGTGCGAACACCGGGGAGCTGTTTTTT,CASSPSSGANTGELFF
TRBV18,.,TRBJ2-5,TRBD2,TGTGCCAGCTCACCACGAGGTACTAGCGGACAAGAGACCCAGTACTTC,CASSPRGTSGQETQYF
TRBV29-1,few,TRBJ2-2,.,TGCAGCGTGTTGGGCGTGCAGGGGCACGGGGAGCTGTTTTTT,CSVLGVQGHGELFF
TRBV12-3/TRBV12-4,.,TRBJ1-5,TRBD1,TGTGCCAGCAGCTTGGACAGGGCAAACCCTAGCAATCAGCCCCAGCATTTT,CASSLDRANPSNQPQHF
TRBV6-5,.,TRBJ2-1,.,TGTGCCAGCAGTTACTCGAGGGGCCCCCACTCCTACAATGACCAGTTCTTC,CASSYSRGPHSYNDQFF
TRBV11-2,many,TRBJ1-2,TRBD1,TGTGCCAGCAGCTTAACAGGGGACGGCGGCTACACCTTC,CASSLTGDGGYTF
TRBV3-1,few,TRBJ1-1,.,TGTGCCAGCTCGAACAAGGGAGTTGAAGCTTTCTTT,CASSNKGVEAFF
TRBV28,.,TRBJ2-5,TRBD2,TGTGCCAGCAGTTTAGGACTAGCGGGAGTATGGGAGACCCAGTACTTC,CASSLGLAGVWETQYF
TRBV20-1,few,TRBJ2-5,.,TGCAGTGCTAGAGGTCCGGAGACCCAGTACTTC,CSARGPETQYF
TRBV7-2,few,TRBJ1-5,TRBD1,TGTGCCAGCAAGATGGGGACAGATTATAGCAATCAGCCCCAGCATTTT,CASKMGTDYSNQPQHF
TRBV20-1,.,TRBJ2-1,.,TGCAGTGCTAGATACGCCTGGCAAAGCTCCTACAATGAGCAGTTCTTC,CSARYAWQSSYNEQFF
TRBV11-1,.,TRBJ2-5,TRBD1,TGTGCCAGCAGCTTACGACAGGGAAAGTACCAAGAGACCCAGTACTTC,CASSLRQGKYQETQYF
TRBV7-9,.,TRBJ1-2,TRBD1,TGTGCCAGCAGCTTATCGGACAGGAACTATGGCTACACCTTC,CASSLSDRNYGYTF
TRBV4-2,many,TRBJ2-1,.,TGTGCCAGCAGCCAGGATCTCTACAATGAGCAGTTCTTC,CASSQDLYNEQFF
TRBV5-1,few,TRBJ2-1,.,TGCGCCAGCAGCTTGGCCAGCCTTACGAGGGCCGGAACTTACAATGAGCAGTTCTTC,CASSLASLTRAGTYNEQFF
TRBV4-1,few,TRBJ2-3,TRBD2,TGCGCCAGCAGCCAAGATAGCCCCCCGCGAGCGGGGGTTACAGATACGCAGTATTTT,CASSQDSPPRAGVTDTQYF
TRBV28,.,TRBJ2-1,.,TGTGCCAGCAGCCTGCTCCGGGGCCACAATGAGCAGTTCTTC,CASSLLRGHNEQFF
TRBV20-1,.,TRBJ2-5,.,TGCAGTGCTAGTATCGTGGAGACCCAGTACTTC,CSASIVETQYF
TRBV2,few,TRBJ2-7,.,TGTGCCAGCAGTGAAGCTCCAAACTCCTACGAGCAGTACTTC,CASSEAPNSYEQYF